This is a list of T cell receptor beta chains from one sample in a study of cytotoxic CD8 clonotypes in ibrutinib-treated CLL. Using immunoSEQ multiplex PCR, the repertoire was profiled, and TCRdb retains in-frame clones only, with some absent. The sample consists of approximately 92,000 clones, roughly three quarters of them appearing once. The material sequenced was PBMCs, taken after 24 months of ibrutinib treatment. These receptors all come from a human donor with chronic lymphocytic leukemia. Both conserved end residues are part of each CDR3. Fields, in order: J gene, V gene, CDR3 protein.

j_call: TRBJ1-1; v_call: TRBV5-1; cdr3_aa: CASSPMNRSNMNTEAFF
j_call: TRBJ2-2; v_call: TRBV18; cdr3_aa: CASSPRDRPNTGELFF
j_call: TRBJ1-4; v_call: TRBV7-2; cdr3_aa: CASSLVQGYNEKLFF
j_call: TRBJ1-4; v_call: TRBV7-9; cdr3_aa: CASSFGGSNEKLFF
j_call: TRBJ2-1; v_call: TRBV6-1; cdr3_aa: CASSEGPSENEQFF
j_call: TRBJ2-7; v_call: TRBV4-2; cdr3_aa: CASSHLPGDQRGEQYF
j_call: TRBJ2-1; v_call: TRBV30; cdr3_aa: CAWSVRSEQFF
j_call: TRBJ1-1; v_call: TRBV7-8; cdr3_aa: CASSLGTGGRAFF
j_call: TRBJ2-1; v_call: TRBV10-3; cdr3_aa: CAISEGSGRRNEQFF
j_call: TRBJ1-2; v_call: TRBV29-1; cdr3_aa: CSVEDPGQNHWGYTF
j_call: TRBJ2-5; v_call: TRBV11-2; cdr3_aa: CASSLGQGGRETQYF
j_call: TRBJ2-1; v_call: TRBV19; cdr3_aa: CASSIDHWTSGRANRGNEQFF
j_call: TRBJ2-3; v_call: TRBV2; cdr3_aa: CASSERVLAVRYTDTQYF
j_call: TRBJ1-1; v_call: TRBV10-3; cdr3_aa: CAISGEMNTEAFF
j_call: TRBJ2-7; v_call: TRBV7-3; cdr3_aa: CASSPFRGSGRALEQYF
j_call: TRBJ1-6; v_call: TRBV5-4; cdr3_aa: CASSPGGTGASPLHF
j_call: TRBJ1-5; v_call: TRBV7-2; cdr3_aa: CASSLAQGSNQPQHF
j_call: TRBJ1-2; v_call: TRBV5-1; cdr3_aa: CASRSGTANYGYTF
j_call: TRBJ2-3; v_call: TRBV5-4; cdr3_aa: CASSKGGLSGLGTDTQYF
j_call: TRBJ2-7; v_call: TRBV5-6; cdr3_aa: CASPVRETSGSSYEQYF
j_call: TRBJ1-1; v_call: TRBV5-6; cdr3_aa: CASSLYSPDTEAFF
j_call: TRBJ2-7; v_call: TRBV11-3; cdr3_aa: CASSLYGQGYEQYF
j_call: TRBJ1-1; v_call: TRBV30; cdr3_aa: CAWSVYGSMNTEAFF
j_call: TRBJ1-1; v_call: TRBV6-4; cdr3_aa: CASSLGGLNTEAFF
j_call: TRBJ1-3; v_call: TRBV9; cdr3_aa: CASSVDFRSSSGNTIYF
j_call: TRBJ1-4; v_call: TRBV4-1; cdr3_aa: CASSQGIVGEGNEKLFF
j_call: TRBJ2-1; v_call: TRBV2; cdr3_aa: CASSVRGSSYNEQFF
j_call: TRBJ2-5; v_call: TRBV6-1; cdr3_aa: CASVGQLQETQYF
j_call: TRBJ2-3; v_call: TRBV5-1; cdr3_aa: CASGGTPDSTDTQYF
j_call: TRBJ2-7; v_call: TRBV15; cdr3_aa: CATSRPQGYEQYF
j_call: TRBJ2-7; v_call: TRBV10-2; cdr3_aa: CASKTSDLGEQYF
j_call: TRBJ1-5; v_call: TRBV28; cdr3_aa: CASSSLRQGEQPQHF
j_call: TRBJ1-4; v_call: TRBV5-1; cdr3_aa: CASSLQLNNEKLFF
j_call: TRBJ1-3; v_call: TRBV4-2; cdr3_aa: CASSPTGQVGSGNTIYF
j_call: TRBJ2-7; v_call: TRBV5-8; cdr3_aa: CASSLAPGQGEQYF
j_call: TRBJ1-1; v_call: TRBV5-1; cdr3_aa: CASSLVSGGEAFF
j_call: TRBJ1-2; v_call: TRBV6-1; cdr3_aa: CASSEGPGYTF
j_call: TRBJ2-2; v_call: TRBV5-5; cdr3_aa: CASSARTGGGTGELFF
j_call: TRBJ2-7; v_call: TRBV19; cdr3_aa: CASSIVPGTSGTYEQYF
j_call: TRBJ1-1; v_call: TRBV19; cdr3_aa: CASSIPGLTEAFF
j_call: TRBJ2-3; v_call: TRBV11-3; cdr3_aa: CASSLGLSTDTQYF
j_call: TRBJ2-7; v_call: TRBV2; cdr3_aa: CASSLGASSYEQYF
j_call: TRBJ2-7; v_call: TRBV11-2; cdr3_aa: CASSRVPLHEQYF
j_call: TRBJ1-2; v_call: TRBV7-9; cdr3_aa: CASSLWGERAINGYTF
j_call: TRBJ1-2; v_call: TRBV15; cdr3_aa: CATSADGNYGYTF
j_call: TRBJ2-1; v_call: TRBV28; cdr3_aa: CASSLHGTSGNNEQFF
j_call: TRBJ2-7; v_call: TRBV11-3; cdr3_aa: CASSLGGSSSYEQYF
j_call: TRBJ1-2; v_call: TRBV7-9; cdr3_aa: CASSPTPLRGYTF